Listed below are T cell receptor beta chains from one sample, sequenced in a study of blood T cell repertoires in COVID-19. Libraries were prepared by immunoSEQ multiplex PCR; TCRdb keeps only in-frame clonotypes and omits some of them. Of roughly 97,000 clones listed, more than 75% were seen once; the top ten hold approximately 20%. The sample was peripheral blood. All receptors derive from a human donor in a cohort sampled during active COVID-19. The CDR3 runs from the conserved cysteine through the conserved F or W. A D gene is named only where the DNA matches it firmly. For some rows the clone size is stated as once, few or many, or as a class when expanded; others skip it.

>TRBV7-2|many|TRBJ2-1|-
TGTGCCAGCAGCTCACGGGGGAGGGGGGATGAGCAGTTCTTC
CASSSRGRGDEQFF
>TRBV28|-|TRBJ1-2|-
TGTGCCAGCAGTCCAAAGTTCAGGGGTGGCTACACCTTC
CASSPKFRGGYTF
>TRBV29-1|-|TRBJ1-2|-
TGCAGCGTCGGATCAGGTGGTGGCTACACCTTC
CSVGSGGGYTF
>TRBV10-2|-|TRBJ2-7|TRBD2
TGCGCCACCTCCCCAGCGGGAGCGTGGGCCGAGCAGTACTTC
CATSPAGAWAEQYF
>TRBV7-9|few|TRBJ2-3|TRBD2
TGTGCCAGCAGCCTACAGGAATCGAGCGGGAGGGTTTTT
CASSLQESSGRVF
>TRBV10-3|-|TRBJ1-4|-
TGTGCCATCAGTGAGGGAAGGCAGCGCGAAAAACTGTTTTTT
CAISEGRQREKLFF
>TRBV29-1|-|TRBJ2-7|TRBD1
TGCAGCGTACTACCGACAGGGGGAGGCGAGCAGTACTTC
CSVLPTGGGEQYF
>TRBV5-6|-|TRBJ1-2|TRBD1
TGTGCCAGCAGCTTGACCGGGACAGCCTATGGCTACACCTTC
CASSLTGTAYGYTF
>TRBV7-8|-|TRBJ2-7|TRBD2
TGTGCCAGCAGCTTGGGTTTGGGCGGGAGGGGCCCCCTCTACGAGCAGTACTTC
CASSLGLGGRGPLYEQYF
>TRBV6-6|-|TRBJ2-7|-
TGTGCCAGCAGTTACTCGTTTATCGGGGGATCCTACGAGCAGTACTTC
CASSYSFIGGSYEQYF
>TRBV7-6|-|TRBJ2-1|TRBD2
TGTGCCAGCAGCTTTGGCGGGAGGGGTTACAATGAGCAGTTCTTC
CASSFGGRGYNEQFF
>TRBV12-3/TRBV12-4|-|TRBJ2-5|-
TGTGCCAGCAGTCCGACAGGAGCCGAGACCCAGTACTTC
CASSPTGAETQYF
>TRBV7-6|-|TRBJ2-1|TRBD2
TGTGCCAGCAGCTTAGTCACTAGCGGGAGGAATAGTAATGAGCAGTTCTTC
CASSLVTSGRNSNEQFF
>TRBV10-3|-|TRBJ2-7|-
TGTGCCATCAGTGAGTTCGGTGGTTCCAGGGCTCGATTTCGCGAGCAGTACTTC
CAISEFGGSRARFREQYF
>TRBV5-4|-|TRBJ2-3|TRBD2
TGTGCCAGCAGCTTGGCCAGCGGGAGGGCCACAGATACGCAGTATTTT
CASSLASGRATDTQYF
>TRBV2|once|TRBJ1-1|TRBD1
TGTGCCAGCAGTGCGAGAGAGACAGGGGTTATAACTGAAGCTTTCTTT
CASSARETGVITEAFF
>TRBV5-6|-|TRBJ1-2|TRBD1
TGTGCCAGCAGCTTGTTTTTTGGGACAGGGGACTACACCTTC
CASSLFFGTGDYTF
>TRBV14|-|TRBJ2-1|-
TGTGCCAGCAGCCGCAGACAGGGCGGGGGGGAGCAGTTCTTC
CASSRRQGGGEQFF
>TRBV7-3|-|TRBJ2-2|-
TGTGCCAGCAGCACGAGAAGCGGTCGGAACACCGGGGAGCTGTTTTTT
CASSTRSGRNTGELFF
>TRBV3-1/TRBV3-2|-|TRBJ2-3|-
TGTGCCAGCAGCAAACAAACGGGGACAGATACGCAGTATTTT
CASSKQTGTDTQYF
>TRBV7-2|-|TRBJ2-7|TRBD2
TGTGCCAGCAGCGCTAGCGGGAGGTCCTACGAGCAGTACTTC
CASSASGRSYEQYF
>TRBV20-1|-|TRBJ1-6|-
TGCAGTGGTTACTACTCACCCCTCCACTTT
CSGYYSPLHF
>TRBV7-2|-|TRBJ2-1|TRBD2
TGTGCCAGCAGCAGACTAGCGGGGAACGGGAATGAGCAGTTCTTC
CASSRLAGNGNEQFF
>TRBV6-5|-|TRBJ2-2|-
TGTGCCGCGGTTAGCGCGAACACCGGGGAGCTGTTTTTT
CAAVSANTGELFF
>TRBV5-6|-|TRBJ2-6|-
TGTGCCAGCAGCCGACAGTTCATTAGCTCTGGGGCCAACGTCCTGACTTTC
CASSRQFISSGANVLTF
>TRBV5-1|-|TRBJ2-7|TRBD1
TGCGCCAGCAGCCCGGAGGGACAGGTAAACTACGAGCAGTACTTC
CASSPEGQVNYEQYF
>TRBV11-2|-|TRBJ2-7|-
TGTGCCAGCAGCTTAGTGTTATACAGGAAGAACTCCTACGAGCAGTACTTC
CASSLVLYRKNSYEQYF
>TRBV7-6|-|TRBJ2-5|TRBD2
TGTGCCAGCAGCTTAGGGGTCCTAGCGGGAGTACGAGAGACCCAGTACTTC
CASSLGVLAGVRETQYF
>TRBV28|-|TRBJ2-2|TRBD2
TGTGCCAGCACGCTTCCCTTACTAGCGGGAGACGCCGGGGAGCTGTTTTTT
CASTLPLLAGDAGELFF
>TRBV28|-|TRBJ1-1|-
TGTGCCACGCGGGGGAACACTGAAGCTTTCTTT
CATRGNTEAFF
>TRBV14|-|TRBJ1-1|-
TGTGCCAGCAGCCAAGTTAGGAACACTGAAGCTTTCTTT
CASSQVRNTEAFF
>TRBV4-1|-|TRBJ2-7|TRBD2
TGCGCCAGCAGCCAAGCTAACCCGGGACTAGCGGGAGGGCGCTCCTACGAGCAGTACTTC
CASSQANPGLAGGRSYEQYF
>TRBV28|-|TRBJ2-7|-
TGTGCCAGCAGTTCTTTACGGAGGCGGGAGCAGTACTTC
CASSSLRRREQYF
>TRBV9|few|TRBJ1-1|TRBD1
TGTGCCAGCAGCGCGAGCCCGACAGGGATGGGTGAAGCTTTCTTT
CASSASPTGMGEAFF
>TRBV5-1|once|TRBJ1-2|TRBD1
TGCGCCAGCAGCTTACGACAGGGCGGAAACTATGGCTACACCTTC
CASSLRQGGNYGYTF
>TRBV5-6|-|TRBJ1-2|-
TGTGCCAGCAGCTTTCGTTTCGGGGGAGGGGATGGCTACACCTTC
CASSFRFGGGDGYTF
>TRBV5-8|-|TRBJ2-5|TRBD2
TGTGCCAGCAGCTTAAGCTACGGCGGGAGGGTAGGAGAGACCCAGTACTTC
CASSLSYGGRVGETQYF
>TRBV7-3|-|TRBJ2-2|-
TGTGCCAGCAGCAGGCGATATGCAGGGGCGAACACCGGGGAGCTGTTTTTT
CASSRRYAGANTGELFF
>TRBV3-1/TRBV3-2|-|TRBJ2-5|-
TGTGCCAGCAGCCAGGGCCTCTCGGAGACCCAGTACTTC
CASSQGLSETQYF
>TRBV19|-|TRBJ1-5|TRBD1
TGTGCCAGTAGCGGACAGGCGAAATATCAGCCCCAGCATTTT
CASSGQAKYQPQHF
>TRBV19|-|TRBJ2-4|-
TGTGCCAGTAGTTCCGGAGGAATAGACATTCAGTACTTC
CASSSGGIDIQYF
>TRBV19|-|TRBJ2-5|-
TGTGCCAGTGCCACTCGGTCGCAAGAGACCCAGTACTTC
CASATRSQETQYF
>TRBV12-5|-|TRBJ1-1|-
TGTGCCCTAGTGGAACGGGGTAGCGTTAGCGGCGCGATGAACACTGAAGCTTTCTTT
CALVERGSVSGAMNTEAFF
>TRBV28|once|TRBJ1-4|-
TGTGCCAGCAGCCCGGGTTTGGCTAATGAAAAACTGTTTTTT
CASSPGLANEKLFF
>TRBV5-4|-|TRBJ2-2|TRBD1
TGTGCCGTCCCAACGGGACAGGGCTCCGGGGAGCTGTTTTTT
CAVPTGQGSGELFF
>TRBV9|-|TRBJ2-7|-
TGTGCCAGCAGCGTCGGGAGTAGGTCCTACGAGCAGTACTTC
CASSVGSRSYEQYF
>TRBV6-1|-|TRBJ2-7|TRBD1
TGTGCCAGCAGTGAATTCGACAGGGGTTCCTCCTACGAGCAGTACTTC
CASSEFDRGSSYEQYF
>TRBV28|once|TRBJ1-2|-
TGTGCCAGCAGTCCCCTGCGGGGAGGGTGGCTCGGCTATGGCTACACCTTC
CASSPLRGGWLGYGYTF
>TRBV9|once|TRBJ2-3|-
TGTGCCAGCAGCTCGAGGGTCGGCGGCCCGACAGATACGCAGTATTTT
CASSSRVGGPTDTQYF